The 32 T cell receptor beta chains given below trace back to one sample, sequenced in a study of T-cell memory formation after mild COVID-19. TCRdb re-called the 5' RACE reads with MiXCR, one entry per CDR3 protein. The repertoire holds 450,000 to 650,000 distinct CDR3 sequences, with about a fifth as singletons. The sequencing sample was made of PBMCs or a T cell subset sorted from them (not recorded which). All receptors derive from an adult woman who had mild COVID-19 (a few samples of this study predate the infection). Cell type and time point are not known.

This clonotype was counted only a few times. The chain recombines TRBV12-3 or TRBV12-4 with TRBJ2-5; 11 positions agree with TRBD2. The CDR3 loop spans 19 amino acids. V shed 5 bases and J 0 bases; nucleotides not matched to a gene: 14. CDR3 bases: TGTGCCAGCAGTCCCAAGAGGCTGACTAGCGGGGTACACCAAGAGACCCAGTACTTC. Its protein is CASSPKRLTSGVHQETQYF.

The sample holds a few counts of this clonotype. This chain links TRBV6-1 with TRBJ1-5; D call uncertain. Germline V CDR1 and CDR2: MNHNS, SASEGT. The CDR3 spans 14 residues. Deletions cut 6 bases from V and 2 bases from J, with 11 bases between. The CDR3 DNA sequence: TGTGCCAGCAGGGAGGGAACGGGCAATCAGCCCCAGCATTTT. It codes for CASREGTGNQPQHF.

This CDR3 reads CASSYRPRDGVNEQFF. CDR3 sequence (DNA): TGCGCCAGCAGCTACCGACCCAGGGACGGGGTGAATGAGCAGTTCTTC. The V and J genes are TRBV5-1 and TRBJ2-1, with D perhaps being TRBD1 or TRBD2 (5 bases each). The CDR3 runs to 16 residues. The germline V gene encodes CDR1 SGHRS and CDR2 YFSETQ. V lost 3 bases and J lost 7, with 20 bases in between.

This clonotype was observed a few times. The chain couples TRBV11-3 to TRBJ2-1; D remains unclear. Trimming pared 1 base from V and 0 bases from J, leaving 7 bases between. Per germline, CDR1 SGHNT and CDR2 YENEEA. The CDR3 extends over 15 amino acids. CDR3 sequence (DNA): TGTGCCAGCAGCTTAGCGGGCCCCTCCTACAATGAGCAGTTCTTC. It encodes CASSLAGPSYNEQFF.

This chain joins TRBV4-3 and TRBJ2-5; a possible D gene is TRBD2 (7 bases). Germline loops: CDR1 LGHNA, CDR2 YSLEER. V gave up 0 bases and J gave up 5 bases, with 16 bases separating them. The CDR3 runs to 16 residues. The CDR3 is CASSQDPGGGDETQYF. The CDR3 DNA sequence: TGCGCCAGCAGCCAAGATCCCGGCGGGGGCGACGAGACCCAGTACTTC.

The table lists this clonotype with a few counts. The chain couples TRBV7-2 to TRBJ2-7, with a tentative D call TRBD1 (5 bases). The CDR3 is 14 amino acids. V was cut by 5 bases and J by 0 bases, with 11 bases left in between. The germline V gene encodes CDR1 SGHTA and CDR2 FQGNSA. The CDR3 region is CASSPWGYSYEQYF. The CDR3 DNA sequence: TGTGCCAGCAGCCCCTGGGGCTACTCCTACGAGCAGTACTTC.

The chain combines TRBV5-1 with TRBJ2-3; no clear D. The V end was cut by 0 bases, the J end by 1 base, with 12 bases between. Germline-derived CDR1 and CDR2 are SGHRS and YFSETQ. The CDR3 length is 16 residues. The CDR3 DNA is TGCGCCAGCAGCTTGGATTTAGGAGCAGGCACAGATACGCAGTATTTT. Translation gives CASSLDLGAGTDTQYF.

The chain carries TRBV5-1 and TRBJ2-7; D not certain. This CDR3 is built from 13 residues. Germline V gene lookup returns CDR1 SGHRS and CDR2 YFSETQ. V was shortened by 1 base and J by 6 bases, with 11 bases between the two germline ends. The CDR3 protein is CASSLQRPSEQYF. CDR3 nucleotides: TGCGCCAGCAGCTTGCAGCGACCCTCCGAGCAGTACTTC.

The V call is TRBV20-1, the J call TRBJ1-1; possible D gene TRBD1, 5 bases. Trimming shortened V by 3 bases and J by 4 bases, and 15 bases separated the two germline ends. The CDR3 is 14 residues long. Germline assignment: CDR1 DFQATT and CDR2 SNEGSKA (reference sequence). In nucleotides, the CDR3 is TGCAGTGCTAGTCTTTCGGTGGGGCGCACTGAAGCTTTCTTT. Translation gives CSASLSVGRTEAFF.

The chain combines TRBV7-2 with TRBJ1-1, with TRBD1 as a possible D gene (6 bases). The CDR3 has 15 residues. V lost 2 bases, J lost 1 base, and 11 bases lay in between. The germline V gene has CDR1 SGHTA and CDR2 FQGNSA. The CDR3 region is CASSLQGRPNTEAFF. The CDR3 DNA follows: TGTGCCAGCAGCTTACAGGGGCGACCGAACACTGAAGCTTTCTTT.

This clonotype came up a few times. The CDR3, as DNA: TGTGCACGCATGCGGGACAGCGAGCTTCCCGGGGAGCTGTTTTTT. Its protein is CARMRDSELPGELFF. The chain combines TRBV24-1 with TRBJ2-2, with D perhaps matching TRBD1 (7 bases). Germline V CDR1 and CDR2: KGHDR, SFDVKD. This CDR3 has 15 amino acids.

This clonotype was seen more than once but under ten times. This rearrangement joins TRBV7-3 to TRBJ2-1, with D perhaps given as TRBD1 or TRBD2 (5 bases each). V was cut by 5 bases and J by 5 bases, with 13 bases left in between. This CDR3 spans 14 amino acids. Germline V gene lookup returns CDR1 SGHTA and CDR2 FQGTGA. CDR3 sequence: CASSPPGPDNEQFF. Written as DNA, the CDR3 is TGTGCCAGCAGCCCACCGGGACCCGACAATGAGCAGTTCTTC.

The J gene is TRBJ2-7, the V gene TRBV5-6; D gene unclear. This CDR3 comprises 15 residues. Trimming removed 4 bases at V and 3 bases at J, with 17 bases between. Germline CDR1 and CDR2: SGHDT and YYEEEE. The CDR3 DNA is TGTGCCAGCAGCCCGGATCTGATAAGAAGCTACGAGCAGTACTTC. Its protein is CASSPDLIRSYEQYF.

This clonotype showed up many times. J is TRBJ2-3 and V is TRBV7-8; weak D call: TRBD2 (5 bases). V lost 3 bases and J 4 bases, leaving 14 bases between the germline ends. The CDR3 loop spans 15 amino acids. Germline values: CDR1 SGHVS, CDR2 FQNEAQ. CDR3 in DNA: TGTGCCAGCAGCTTGACCCATCGAGGGTCAGATACGCAGTATTTT. Its translation: CASSLTHRGSDTQYF.

This chain joins TRBV27 and TRBJ2-7; 11 nucleotides align to TRBD1. Per the germline V gene, CDR1 is MNHEY and CDR2 is SMNVEV (reference sequence). The CDR3 runs 14 residues. V lost 5 bases, J lost 7 bases, and 7 bases stayed unmatched. CDR3 in amino acids: CASSPGQGAGEQYF. CDR3 DNA: TGTGCCAGCAGTCCCGGACAGGGGGCGGGTGAGCAGTACTTC.

There are a few counts of this clonotype. The chain joins TRBV6-2 or TRBV6-3 to TRBJ2-1; no clear D gene. Germline lookup yields CDR1 MNHEY and CDR2 SVGEGT. The CDR3 runs 17 residues. V shed 0 bases and J shed 4 bases, with 16 bases lying between them. The CDR3 reads CASSYSPRRHEYNEQFF. CDR3 DNA: TGTGCCAGCAGTTACTCTCCCCGCCGCCACGAGTACAATGAGCAGTTCTTC.

This clonotype was detected ten times or more. The rearrangement uses TRBV5-1 and TRBJ1-2; 7 bases align to TRBD1. V shed 3 bases and J 6 bases; nucleotides not matched to a gene: 2. There are 12 residues in the CDR3. The germline V gene has CDR1 SGHRS and CDR2 YFSETQ. The CDR3 DNA reads as TGCGCCAGCAGCTGGGACAGACATGGCTACACCTTC. It yields the protein CASSWDRHGYTF.

This clonotype came up a few times. The chain is built from TRBV6-2 or TRBV6-3 and TRBJ2-3, with D possibly TRBD2 on 6 matching bases. CDR3 length: 12 residues. CDR1 is MNHEY and CDR2 is SVGEGT in the germline V gene. Trimming pared 5 bases from V and 13 bases from J, leaving 16 bases between. The CDR3 here is CASSPSAYGEYF. The DNA of the CDR3 is TGTGCCAGCAGTCCTAGCGCATACGGGGAGTATTTT.

The chain joins TRBV5-1 to TRBJ1-1; no clear D gene. In germline, CDR1 is SGHRS, CDR2 YFSETQ. V gave up 6 bases and J gave up 1 base, with 13 bases separating them. The CDR3 is made up of 14 amino acids. The CDR3 sequence: CASTQEGGNTEAFF. In nucleotides, the CDR3 is TGCGCCAGCACCCAGGAGGGCGGGAACACTGAAGCTTTCTTT.

CDR3 DNA sequence: TGCAGTGACGCACCGGGACAGGGACCCCGGACCCAGTACTTC. Its translation: CSDAPGQGPRTQYF. J is TRBJ2-5 and V is TRBV20-1; TRBD1 matches at 9 bases. J lost 7 bases, V lost 7 bases, and 13 bases had no gene match. The CDR3 spans 14 residues. Germline V gives CDR1 DFQATT, CDR2 SNEGSKA (reference sequence).

CDR3 protein: CAWFRLAGYNEQFF. DNA for the CDR3: TGTGCCTGGTTCCGACTAGCGGGATACAATGAGCAGTTCTTC. The chain has TRBV30 and TRBJ2-1, with TRBD2 identical over 11 bases. Germline V gene data show CDR1 as GTSNPN and CDR2 as SVGIG (reference sequence). V gave up 5 bases and J gave up 4 bases; unmatched junction bases: 4. The CDR3 spans 14 residues.

In this sample, this clonotype turned up a few times. This chain uses TRBV29-1 with TRBJ1-2, with D possibly being TRBD1 (5 bases). Germline values: CDR1 SQVTM, CDR2 ANQGSEA. This CDR3 contains 13 residues. The V end was cut by 2 bases, the J end by 8 bases, with 15 bases between. The CDR3 spells CSVETGTGEGYTF. As DNA, the CDR3 is TGCAGCGTTGAAACAGGAACAGGTGAAGGCTACACCTTC.

The rearrangement links TRBV2 to TRBJ2-4; D is undetermined. V gave up 5 bases and J gave up 6 bases, with 17 bases separating them. The V gene's germline CDR1 is SNHLY and CDR2 FYNNEI. The length of the CDR3 is 15 residues. CDR3 sequence: CASSRAPSMGNIQYF. CDR3 nucleotides: TGTGCCAGCAGTCGGGCCCCGTCCATGGGAAACATTCAGTACTTC. Complete variable domain (other parts from reference TRBV2 and TRBJ2-4): EPEVTQTPSHQVTQMGQEVILRCVPISNHLYFYWYRQILGQKVEFLVSFYNNEISEKSEIFDDQFSVERPDGSNFTLKIRSTKLEDSAMYFCASSRAPSMGNIQYFGAGTRLSVL.

This clonotype was seen a few times. This rearrangement joins TRBV4-1 to TRBJ2-1, with D tentatively TRBD1 or TRBD2 (7 bases each). The germline CDR1 and CDR2 sequences are MGHRA and YSYEKL. The CDR3 consists of 16 residues. The V end lost 1 base, the J end lost 4 bases, and 14 bases lay between the germline ends. CDR3 loop: CASSQAPGGVYNEQFF. The CDR3 coding sequence is TGCGCCAGCAGCCAAGCCCCAGGGGGGGTTTACAATGAGCAGTTCTTC.

The sample holds a few counts of this clonotype. The chain links TRBV4-1 to TRBJ1-3, with unresolved D. In germline, CDR1 is MGHRA, CDR2 YSYEKL. Between the trimmed V and J ends, which lost 0 bases and 0 bases, there was a span of 12 bases. The CDR3 is 17 residues long. The CDR3 DNA follows: TGCGCCAGCAGCCAAGAACCGGATAGGATCTCTGGAAACACCATATATTTT. Protein: CASSQEPDRISGNTIYF.

This chain joins TRBV4-1 and TRBJ2-1, with D unclear. The CDR3 extends over 16 amino acids. The ends were cut back, 1 base at V and 4 bases at J, with 14 bases in the middle. Germline values: CDR1 MGHRA, CDR2 YSYEKL. The CDR3 here is CASSQGQVVGYNEQFF. CDR3 coding DNA: TGCGCCAGCAGCCAAGGCCAGGTCGTTGGGTACAATGAGCAGTTCTTC.

In its sample, this clonotype was seen a few times. The rearrangement uses TRBV12-3 or TRBV12-4 and TRBJ1-1, with 12 nucleotides matching TRBD1. Losses at the gene ends were 6 bases for V and 9 bases for J; bases not matched to a gene: 17. This CDR3 is 17 amino acids long. CDR3 amino acids: CASSKIPGQGAVGKAFF. As DNA, the CDR3 is TGTGCCAGCAGCAAAATCCCGGGACAGGGGGCGGTTGGTAAAGCTTTCTTT.

The chain employs TRBV20-1 and TRBJ1-1, with D uncertain. Trimming pared 1 base from V and 0 bases from J, leaving 6 bases between. The CDR3 sequence is 13 residues long. Germline V gene sequence: CDR1 DFQATT, CDR2 SNEGSKA (reference sequence). The CDR3 loop is CSARVGVNTEAFF. CDR3 nucleotide sequence: TGCAGTGCTAGAGTCGGGGTGAACACTGAAGCTTTCTTT.

This clonotype occurred a few times. The chain links TRBV12-3 or TRBV12-4 to TRBJ2-2; 8 bases agree with TRBD1. The CDR3 runs to 16 residues. V was clipped by 6 bases and J by 5 bases; unmatched bases: 11. The CDR3 sequence is CASRYRSTGETGELFF. The CDR3 DNA sequence: TGTGCCAGCAGGTACAGGTCGACAGGGGAAACCGGGGAGCTGTTTTTT.

A few counts support this clonotype. The V and J genes are TRBV27 and TRBJ1-2, with unresolved D. V lost 2 bases and J lost 4, with 17 bases in between. This CDR3 has 16 residues. Germline V gives CDR1 MNHEY, CDR2 SMNVEV (reference sequence). The CDR3 DNA reads as TGTGCCAGCAGTTTAGTTAGTGAGTCGCGGACCTATGGCTACACCTTC. Translating it yields CASSLVSESRTYGYTF.

This clonotype was detected a few times. The rearrangement uses TRBV15 and TRBJ2-5; either TRBD1 or TRBD2 may supply D (6 bases each). In germline, CDR1 is LNHNV, CDR2 YYDKDF (reference sequence). CDR3 size: 15 residues. Trimming pared 1 base from V and 3 bases from J, leaving 12 bases between. Here the CDR3 reads CATSRGGAGKETQYF. DNA for the CDR3: TGTGCCACCAGCAGAGGGGGGGCGGGAAAAGAGACCCAGTACTTC.

In its sample, this clonotype was seen a few times. The chain joins TRBV2 to TRBJ2-1; weak D call: TRBD1 (6 bases). The CDR3 length is 14 residues. V shed 2 bases and J shed 2 bases, with 7 bases lying between them. Germline CDR1 and CDR2: SNHLY and FYNNEI. The CDR3 spells CASSENRAYNEQFF. The CDR3 coding sequence is TGTGCCAGCAGTGAAAACAGGGCCTACAATGAGCAGTTCTTC.